The present T cell receptor beta chain was sequenced within a study of response to subunit inactivated influenza vaccine. CDR1 is SGDLS and CDR2 is YYNGEE in the germline V gene. The CDR3 contains 14 residues. V was clipped by 0 bases and J by 5 bases; unmatched bases: 4. Overall study results and limits: The authors suggested that every seasonal influenza vaccination recruits few new T cells.

Concerning this clonotype itself: Its antigen is not known.

TCRdb re-derived calls from the RT-PCR reads in MiXCR, one entry per CDR3 protein. The data contain approximately 700,000 distinct CDR3 sequences, about a sixth of them singletons. This sequence was found in a man between 50 and 59 years old who received an inactivated influenza vaccine. The material was PBMCs from blood, obtained 12 days after vaccination. The chain has TRBV9 and TRBJ1-2; TRBD1 agrees at 7 bases. CDR3 DNA sequence: TGTGCCAGCAGCGTAGGGACAGGTGATTATGGCTACACCTTC. Its protein product is CASSVGTGDYGYTF.